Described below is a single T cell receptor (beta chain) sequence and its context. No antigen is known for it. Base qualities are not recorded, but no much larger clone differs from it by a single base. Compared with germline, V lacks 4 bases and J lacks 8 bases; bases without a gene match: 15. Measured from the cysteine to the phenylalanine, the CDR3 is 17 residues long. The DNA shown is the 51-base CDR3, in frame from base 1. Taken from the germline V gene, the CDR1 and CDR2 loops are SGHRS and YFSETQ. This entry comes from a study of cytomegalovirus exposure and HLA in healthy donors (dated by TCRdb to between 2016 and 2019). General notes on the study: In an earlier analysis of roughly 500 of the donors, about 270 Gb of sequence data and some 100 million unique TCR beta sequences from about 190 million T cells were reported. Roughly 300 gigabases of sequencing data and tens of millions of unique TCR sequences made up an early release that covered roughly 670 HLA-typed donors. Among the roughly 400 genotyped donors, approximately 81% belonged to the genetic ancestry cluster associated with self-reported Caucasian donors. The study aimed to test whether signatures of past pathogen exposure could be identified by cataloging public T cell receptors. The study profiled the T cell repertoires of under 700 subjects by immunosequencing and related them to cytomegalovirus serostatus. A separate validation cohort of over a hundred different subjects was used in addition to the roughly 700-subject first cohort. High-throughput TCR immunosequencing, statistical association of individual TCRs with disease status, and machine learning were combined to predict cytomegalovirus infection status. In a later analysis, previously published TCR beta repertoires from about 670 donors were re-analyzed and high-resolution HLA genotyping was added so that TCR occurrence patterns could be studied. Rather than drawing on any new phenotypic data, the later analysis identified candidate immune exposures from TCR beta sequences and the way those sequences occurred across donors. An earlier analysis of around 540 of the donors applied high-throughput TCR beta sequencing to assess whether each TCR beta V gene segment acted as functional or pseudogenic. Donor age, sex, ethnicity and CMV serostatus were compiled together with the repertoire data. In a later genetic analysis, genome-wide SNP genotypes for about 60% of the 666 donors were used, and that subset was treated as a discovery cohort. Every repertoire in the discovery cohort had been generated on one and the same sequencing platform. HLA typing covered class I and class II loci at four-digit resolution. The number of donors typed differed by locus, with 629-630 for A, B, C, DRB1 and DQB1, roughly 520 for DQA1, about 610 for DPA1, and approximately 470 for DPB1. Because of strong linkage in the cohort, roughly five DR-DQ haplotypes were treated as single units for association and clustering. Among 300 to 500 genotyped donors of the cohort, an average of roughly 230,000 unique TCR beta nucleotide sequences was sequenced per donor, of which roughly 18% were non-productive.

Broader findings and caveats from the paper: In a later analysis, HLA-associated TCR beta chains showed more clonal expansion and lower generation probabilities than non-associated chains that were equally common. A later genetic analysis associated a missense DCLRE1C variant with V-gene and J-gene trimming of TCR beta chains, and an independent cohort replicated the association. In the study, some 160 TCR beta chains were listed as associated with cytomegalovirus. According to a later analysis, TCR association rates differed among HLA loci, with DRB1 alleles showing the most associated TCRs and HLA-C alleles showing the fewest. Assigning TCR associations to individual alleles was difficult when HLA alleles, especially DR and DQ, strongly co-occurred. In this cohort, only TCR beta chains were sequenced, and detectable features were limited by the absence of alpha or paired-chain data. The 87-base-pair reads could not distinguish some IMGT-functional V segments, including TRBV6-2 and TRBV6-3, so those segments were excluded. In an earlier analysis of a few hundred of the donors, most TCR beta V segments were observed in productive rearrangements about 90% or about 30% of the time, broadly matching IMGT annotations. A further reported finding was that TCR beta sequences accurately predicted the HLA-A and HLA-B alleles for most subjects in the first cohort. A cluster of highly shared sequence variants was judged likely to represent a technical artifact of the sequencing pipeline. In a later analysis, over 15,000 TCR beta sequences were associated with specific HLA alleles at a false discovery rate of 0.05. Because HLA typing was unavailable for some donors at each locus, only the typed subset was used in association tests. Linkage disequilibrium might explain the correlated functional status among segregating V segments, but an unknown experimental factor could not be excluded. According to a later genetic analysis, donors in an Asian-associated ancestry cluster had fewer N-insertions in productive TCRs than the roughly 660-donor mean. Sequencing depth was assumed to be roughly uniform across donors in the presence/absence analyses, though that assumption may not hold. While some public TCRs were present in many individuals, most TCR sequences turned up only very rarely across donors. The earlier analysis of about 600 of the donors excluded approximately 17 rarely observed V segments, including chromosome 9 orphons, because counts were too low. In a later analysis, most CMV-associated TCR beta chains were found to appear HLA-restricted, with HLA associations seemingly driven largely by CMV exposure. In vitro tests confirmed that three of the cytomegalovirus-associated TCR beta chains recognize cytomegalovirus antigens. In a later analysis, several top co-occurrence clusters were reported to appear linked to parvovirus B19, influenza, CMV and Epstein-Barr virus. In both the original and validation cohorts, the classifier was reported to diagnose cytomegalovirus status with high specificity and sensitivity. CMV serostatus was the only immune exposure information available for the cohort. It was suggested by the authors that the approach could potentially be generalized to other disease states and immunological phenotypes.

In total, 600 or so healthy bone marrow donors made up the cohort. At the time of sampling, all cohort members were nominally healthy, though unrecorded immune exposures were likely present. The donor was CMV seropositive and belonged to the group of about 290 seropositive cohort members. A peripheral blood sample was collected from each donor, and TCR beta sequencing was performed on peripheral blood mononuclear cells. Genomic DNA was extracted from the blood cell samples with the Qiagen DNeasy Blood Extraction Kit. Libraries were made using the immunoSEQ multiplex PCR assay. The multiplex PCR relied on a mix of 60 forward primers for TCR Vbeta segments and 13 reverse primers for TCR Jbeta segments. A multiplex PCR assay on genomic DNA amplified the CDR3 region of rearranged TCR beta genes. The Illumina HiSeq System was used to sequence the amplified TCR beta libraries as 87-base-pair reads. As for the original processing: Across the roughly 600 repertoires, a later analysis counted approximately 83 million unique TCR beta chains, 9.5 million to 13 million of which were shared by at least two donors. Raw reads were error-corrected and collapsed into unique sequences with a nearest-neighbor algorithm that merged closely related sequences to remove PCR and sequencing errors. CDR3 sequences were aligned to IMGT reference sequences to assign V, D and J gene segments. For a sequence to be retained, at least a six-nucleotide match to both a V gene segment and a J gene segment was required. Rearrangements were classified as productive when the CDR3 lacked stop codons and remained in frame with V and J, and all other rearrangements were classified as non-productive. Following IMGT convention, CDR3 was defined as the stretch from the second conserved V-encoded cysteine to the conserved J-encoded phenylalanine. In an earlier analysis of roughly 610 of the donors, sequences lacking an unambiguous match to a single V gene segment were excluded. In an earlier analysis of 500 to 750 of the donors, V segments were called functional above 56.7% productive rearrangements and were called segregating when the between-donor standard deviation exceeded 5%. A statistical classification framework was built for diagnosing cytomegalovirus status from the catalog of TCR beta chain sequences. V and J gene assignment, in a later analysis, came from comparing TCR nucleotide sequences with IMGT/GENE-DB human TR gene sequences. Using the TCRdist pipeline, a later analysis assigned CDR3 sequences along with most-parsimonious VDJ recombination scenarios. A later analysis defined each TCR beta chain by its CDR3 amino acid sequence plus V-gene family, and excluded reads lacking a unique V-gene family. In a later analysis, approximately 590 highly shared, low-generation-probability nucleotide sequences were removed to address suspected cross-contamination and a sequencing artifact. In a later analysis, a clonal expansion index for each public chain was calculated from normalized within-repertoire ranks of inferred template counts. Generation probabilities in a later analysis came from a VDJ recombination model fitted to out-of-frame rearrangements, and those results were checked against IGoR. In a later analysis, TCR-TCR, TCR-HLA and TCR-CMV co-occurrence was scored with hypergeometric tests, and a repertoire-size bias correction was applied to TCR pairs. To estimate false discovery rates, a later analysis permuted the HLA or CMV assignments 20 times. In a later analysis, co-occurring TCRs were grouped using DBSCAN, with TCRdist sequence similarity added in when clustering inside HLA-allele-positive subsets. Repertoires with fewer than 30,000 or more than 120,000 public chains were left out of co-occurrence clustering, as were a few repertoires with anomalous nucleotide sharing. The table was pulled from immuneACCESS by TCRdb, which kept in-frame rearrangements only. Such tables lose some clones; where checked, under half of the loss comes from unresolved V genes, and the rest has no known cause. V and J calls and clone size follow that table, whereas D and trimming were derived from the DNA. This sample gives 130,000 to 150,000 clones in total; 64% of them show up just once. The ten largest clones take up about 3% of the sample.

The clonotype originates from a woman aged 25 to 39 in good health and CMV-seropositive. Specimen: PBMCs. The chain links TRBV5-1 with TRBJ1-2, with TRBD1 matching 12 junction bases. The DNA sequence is TGCGCCAGCAGCCCTTCGGGACAGGGGGCGACCTTGGGGGGCTACACCTTC. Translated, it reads CASSPSGQGATLGGYTF.